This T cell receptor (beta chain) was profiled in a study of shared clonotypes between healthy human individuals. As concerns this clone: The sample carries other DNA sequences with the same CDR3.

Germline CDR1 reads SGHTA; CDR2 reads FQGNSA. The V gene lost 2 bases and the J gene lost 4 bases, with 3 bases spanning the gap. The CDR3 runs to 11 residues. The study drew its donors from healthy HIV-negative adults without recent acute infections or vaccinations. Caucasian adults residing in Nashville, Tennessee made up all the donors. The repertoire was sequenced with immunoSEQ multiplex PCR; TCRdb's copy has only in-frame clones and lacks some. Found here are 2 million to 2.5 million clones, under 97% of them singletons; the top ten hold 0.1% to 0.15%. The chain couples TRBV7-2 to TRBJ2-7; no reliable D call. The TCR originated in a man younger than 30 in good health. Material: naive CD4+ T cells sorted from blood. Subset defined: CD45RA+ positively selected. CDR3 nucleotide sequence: TGTGCCAGCAGCTTACAGTACGAGCAGTACTTC. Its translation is CASSLQYEQYF.